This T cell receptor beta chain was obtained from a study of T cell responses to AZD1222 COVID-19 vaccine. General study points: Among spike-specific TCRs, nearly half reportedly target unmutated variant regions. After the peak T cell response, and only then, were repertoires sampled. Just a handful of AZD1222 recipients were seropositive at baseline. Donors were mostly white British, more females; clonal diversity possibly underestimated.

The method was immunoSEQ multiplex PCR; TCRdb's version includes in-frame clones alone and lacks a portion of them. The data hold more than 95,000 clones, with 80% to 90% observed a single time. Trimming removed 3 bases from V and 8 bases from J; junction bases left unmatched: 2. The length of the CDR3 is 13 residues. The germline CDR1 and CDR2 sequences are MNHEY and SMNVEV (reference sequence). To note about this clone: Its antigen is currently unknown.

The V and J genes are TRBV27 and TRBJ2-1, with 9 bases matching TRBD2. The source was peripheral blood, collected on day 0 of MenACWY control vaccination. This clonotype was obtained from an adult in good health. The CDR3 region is CASSLRLADEQFF. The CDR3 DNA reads TGTGCCAGCAGTTTGCGACTAGCGGATGAGCAGTTCTTC.